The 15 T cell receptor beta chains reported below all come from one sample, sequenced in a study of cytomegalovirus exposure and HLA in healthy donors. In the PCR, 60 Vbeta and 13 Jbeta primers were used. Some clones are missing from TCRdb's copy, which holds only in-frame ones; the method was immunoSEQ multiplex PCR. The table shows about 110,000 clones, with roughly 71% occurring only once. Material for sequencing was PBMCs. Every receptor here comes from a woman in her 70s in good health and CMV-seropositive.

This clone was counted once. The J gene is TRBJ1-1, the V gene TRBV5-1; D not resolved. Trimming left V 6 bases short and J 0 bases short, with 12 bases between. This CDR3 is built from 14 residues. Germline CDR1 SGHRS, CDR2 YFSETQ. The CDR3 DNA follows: TGCGCCAGCACCCCAGACACGGTGAACACTGAAGCTTTCTTT. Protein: CASTPDTVNTEAFF.

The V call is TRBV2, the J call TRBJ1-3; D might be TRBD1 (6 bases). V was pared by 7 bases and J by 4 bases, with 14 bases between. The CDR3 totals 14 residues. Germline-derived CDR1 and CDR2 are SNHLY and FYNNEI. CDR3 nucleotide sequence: TGTGCCAGCAAATGGGGGCCGGCGGGAAACACCATATATTTT. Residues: CASKWGPAGNTIYF. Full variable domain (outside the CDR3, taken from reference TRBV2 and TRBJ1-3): EPEVTQTPSHQVTQMGQEVILRCVPISNHLYFYWYRQILGQKVEFLVSFYNNEISEKSEIFDDQFSVERPDGSNFTLKIRSTKLEDSAMYFCASKWGPAGNTIYFGEGSWLTVV.

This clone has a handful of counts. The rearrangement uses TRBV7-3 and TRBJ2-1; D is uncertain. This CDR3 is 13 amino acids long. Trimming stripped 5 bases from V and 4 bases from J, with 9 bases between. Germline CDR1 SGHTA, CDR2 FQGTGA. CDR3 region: CASSPQEYNEQFF. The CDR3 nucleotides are TGTGCCAGCAGCCCGCAAGAGTACAATGAGCAGTTCTTC.

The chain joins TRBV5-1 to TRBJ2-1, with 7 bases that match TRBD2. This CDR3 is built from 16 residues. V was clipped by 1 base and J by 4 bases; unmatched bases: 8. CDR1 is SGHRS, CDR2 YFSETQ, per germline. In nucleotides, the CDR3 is TGCGCCAGCAGCTTGTCAGCTAGCGGCGGATACAATGAGCAGTTCTTC. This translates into CASSLSASGGYNEQFF.

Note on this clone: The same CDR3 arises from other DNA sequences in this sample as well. The CDR3 sequence: CASSLPNQPQHF. The CDR3, as DNA: TGTGCCAGCAGCTTGCCTAATCAGCCCCAGCATTTT. The chain joins TRBV5-4 to TRBJ1-5; unclear D gene. V was cut by 1 base and J by 4 bases, with 3 bases left in between. The germline CDR1 and CDR2 sequences are SGHNT and YYREEE (reference sequence). The CDR3 has 12 residues.

The CDR3 region is CASSDRGLGSNQPQHF. As DNA, the CDR3 is TGTGCCAGCAGTGATAGGGGGCTGGGTAGCAATCAGCCCCAGCATTTT. The V call is TRBV6-1, the J call TRBJ1-5, with 7 positions matching TRBD1. From germline, CDR1 is MNHNS and CDR2 SASEGT. This CDR3 comprises 16 residues. The ends lost 3 bases at V and 0 bases at J; junction bases unmatched: 5.

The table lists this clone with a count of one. The CDR3 coding sequence is TGTGCCAGCTCCCCCCAGGGTATTCCCCTGACAGATACGCAGTATTTT. It codes for CASSPQGIPLTDTQYF. The gene calls are TRBV18 and TRBJ2-3, with D possibly matching TRBD1 (5 bases). The CDR3 is 16 amino acids. The V gene lost 6 bases and the J gene lost 3 bases, with 19 bases spanning the gap. Germline values: CDR1 KGHSH, CDR2 LQKENI.

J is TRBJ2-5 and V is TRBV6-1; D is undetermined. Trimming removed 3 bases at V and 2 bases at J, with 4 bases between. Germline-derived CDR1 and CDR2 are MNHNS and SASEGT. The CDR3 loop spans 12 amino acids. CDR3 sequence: CASSDLQETQYF. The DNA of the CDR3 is TGTGCCAGCAGTGACTTACAAGAGACCCAGTACTTC.

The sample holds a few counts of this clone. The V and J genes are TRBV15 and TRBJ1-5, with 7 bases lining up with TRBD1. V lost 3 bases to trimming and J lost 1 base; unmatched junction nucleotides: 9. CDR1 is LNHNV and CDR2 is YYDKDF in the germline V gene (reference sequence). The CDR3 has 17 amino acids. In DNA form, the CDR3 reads TGTGCCACCAGCAGGTACGCCGGGACAGTGAGCAATCAGCCCCAGCATTTT. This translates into CATSRYAGTVSNQPQHF.

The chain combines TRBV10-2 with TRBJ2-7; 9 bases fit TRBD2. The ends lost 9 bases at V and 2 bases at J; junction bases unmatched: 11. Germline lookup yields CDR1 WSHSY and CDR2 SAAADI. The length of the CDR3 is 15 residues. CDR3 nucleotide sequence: TGCGCCAGTCAGCTCTCTAGCGGGGTCACCTACGAGCAGTACTTC. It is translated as CASQLSSGVTYEQYF.

The CDR3 region is CASSGHTGELFF. In DNA form, the CDR3 reads TGTGCCAGTAGTGGGCACACCGGGGAGCTGTTTTTT. The chain couples TRBV19 to TRBJ2-2; D is unresolved. The CDR3 loop spans 12 amino acids. V was pared by 5 bases and J by 3 bases, with 4 bases between. Germline CDR1 and CDR2: LNHDA and SQIVND (reference sequence).

CDR3 sequence: CAWSTGGKVTEAFF. CDR3 DNA sequence: TGTGCCTGGAGTACGGGAGGGAAGGTCACTGAAGCTTTCTTT. The V gene is TRBV30, the J gene TRBJ1-1; D ambiguous. Germline CDR1 GTSNPN, CDR2 SVGIG (reference sequence). Trimming took 2 bases from V and 4 from J, leaving 14 bases between them. The CDR3 is made up of 14 amino acids.

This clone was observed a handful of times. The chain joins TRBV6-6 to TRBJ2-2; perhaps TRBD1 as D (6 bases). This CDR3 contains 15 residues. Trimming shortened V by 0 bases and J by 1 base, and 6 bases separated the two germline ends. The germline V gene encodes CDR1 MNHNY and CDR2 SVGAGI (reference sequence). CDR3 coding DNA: TGTGCCAGCAGTTACTCGGGACAGAACACCGGGGAGCTGTTTTTT. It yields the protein CASSYSGQNTGELFF.

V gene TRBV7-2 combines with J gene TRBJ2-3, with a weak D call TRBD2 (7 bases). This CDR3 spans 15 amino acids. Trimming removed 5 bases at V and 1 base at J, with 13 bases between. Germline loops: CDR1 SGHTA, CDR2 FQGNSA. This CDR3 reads CASSPRRGRTDTQYF. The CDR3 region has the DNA TGTGCCAGCAGCCCTAGGCGGGGGCGCACAGATACGCAGTATTTT.

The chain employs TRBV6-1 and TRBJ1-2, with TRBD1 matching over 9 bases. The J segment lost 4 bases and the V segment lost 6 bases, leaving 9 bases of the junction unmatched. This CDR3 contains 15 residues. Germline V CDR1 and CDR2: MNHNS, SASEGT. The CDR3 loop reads CASRSGTGQSYGYTF. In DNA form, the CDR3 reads TGTGCCAGCAGGTCAGGGACAGGGCAGAGCTATGGCTACACCTTC.